Each of the 8 T cell receptor beta chains below was sequenced from the same sample in a study of vaccination effects on CD4 cells after COVID-19. Antigen specificity for these receptors is unknown. Method: immunoSEQ multiplex PCR; TCRdb's copy keeps in-frame clones and lacks some. This sample yields tens of thousands of clones, of which over 70% are seen a single time; 3.5% to 4.5% belongs to the top ten. Using viral peptide pools, the ViraFEST assay grew out antigen-specific CD4+ T cells prior to sequencing. Cells that had been cultured for nine to eleven days were the source of isolated CD4+ T cells. According to the study, vaccine recipients showed no prior SARS-CoV-2 infection and negative nucleocapsid antibodies. Source: CD4+ T cells from PBMCs cultured with HCoV-OC43 spike peptides, taken before COVID-19 vaccination. Described subset: HCoV-OC43 spike overlapping peptide pool stimulation. Receptors were obtained from a human donor who received a COVID-19 vaccine.

The chain is built from TRBV14 and TRBJ2-5; 15 nucleotides align to TRBD2. CDR3 length: 19 residues. Germline loops: CDR1 SGHDN, CDR2 FVKESK. Trimming removed 0 bases from V and 2 bases from J; junction bases left unmatched: 7. The CDR3 DNA reads TGTGCCAGCAGCCAAGATGGGACTAGCGGGGGGCAGCGACAAGAGACCCAGTACTTC. It codes for CASSQDGTSGGQRQETQYF.

The rearrangement uses TRBV2 and TRBJ1-6, with 8 bases lining up with TRBD1. Germline-derived CDR1 and CDR2 are SNHLY and FYNNEI. Trimming took 5 bases from V and 7 from J; bases not matched to a gene: 7. The CDR3 has 15 amino acids. DNA for the CDR3: TGTGCCAGCAGTCCAAGGACAGGGAACAATTCACCCCTCCACTTT. Translated: CASSPRTGNNSPLHF.

This clone was seen only a few times. The rearrangement uses TRBV5-1 and TRBJ1-1; 7 nucleotides line up with TRBD1. Trimming at V came to 0 bases and at J to 6 bases, leaving 2 bases not matched to a gene. This CDR3 comprises 13 residues. Germline CDR1 and CDR2: SGHRS and YFSETQ. CDR3 loop: CASSLDQGAEAFF. Here the CDR3 DNA reads TGCGCCAGCAGCTTGGACCAGGGGGCTGAAGCTTTCTTT.

This clone was detected a few times. V gene TRBV7-7 combines with J gene TRBJ2-2; 12 bases map to TRBD2. The length of the CDR3 is 18 residues. J lost 0 bases, V lost 5 bases, and 7 bases had no gene match. Germline V gene data show CDR1 as SSHAT and CDR2 as FNYEAQ (reference sequence). Here the CDR3 DNA reads TGTGCCAGCAGCCCTGGACTAGCGGGGAGCTCGAACACCGGGGAGCTGTTTTTT. Translated: CASSPGLAGSSNTGELFF.

This clone was recorded a few times. In nucleotides, the CDR3 is TGTGCCAGCAGTAAGGACAGATCAACGAACACTGAAGCTTTCTTT. It encodes CASSKDRSTNTEAFF. This rearrangement joins TRBV6-5 to TRBJ1-1; the D gene is possibly TRBD1 (6 bases). The CDR3 consists of 15 residues. CDR1 and CDR2 (germline): MNHEY, SVGAGI. V lost 5 bases and J 1 base, leaving 14 bases between the germline ends.

This clone turned up a few times. The V gene is TRBV14, the J gene TRBJ1-2, with 9 bases that match TRBD1. Germline V lookup: CDR1 SGHDN, CDR2 FVKESK. V trimming: 4 bases; J trimming: 8 bases; junction bases outside the gene matches: 11. This CDR3 spans 15 amino acids. The CDR3 spells CASSRLQGASEGYTF. CDR3 DNA sequence: TGTGCCAGCAGCCGACTACAGGGGGCTTCTGAGGGCTACACCTTC.

The V call is TRBV6-2 or TRBV6-3, the J call TRBJ2-2; TRBD2 matches 8 bases. The CDR3 runs 14 residues. The trim removed 5 bases at V and 4 bases at J, leaving 3 bases unmatched. CDR1 MNHEY and CDR2 SVGEGT come from the germline V gene. CDR3 coding DNA: TGTGCCAGCAGTCGGGGGGGCCTCACCGGGGAGCTGTTTTTT. Encoded protein: CASSRGGLTGELFF.

This chain links TRBV10-3 with TRBJ1-5, with D uncertain. V shed 3 bases and J shed 0 bases, with 12 bases lying between them. Germline V gene data show CDR1 as ENHRY and CDR2 as SYGVKD. The CDR3 is made up of 16 amino acids. CDR3 protein: CAISDPTLHSNQPQHF. The CDR3 DNA reads TGTGCCATCAGTGATCCGACACTACATAGCAATCAGCCCCAGCATTTT.